The clone carrying this T cell receptor beta chain was seen more than once but under ten times. Its antigen is currently unknown. The germline V gene has CDR1 MNHGY and CDR2 SAAAGT. Trimming shortened V by 10 bases and J by 8 bases, and 20 bases separated the two germline ends. The CDR3 length is 13 residues. Here immunoSEQ multiplex PCR was the method, and the copy in TCRdb shows in-frame clones only, minus some. The data contain thousands of clones, under 25% of them singletons. This sample was taken from a study of sequential checkpoint blockade in melanoma. The wider study: Maintenance nivolumab came after either treatment sequence.

Stated treatment: randomized to nivolumab then ipilimumab (arm A) or the reverse (arm B). General study points: Tumor T-cell fraction and clonality correlated with PD-L1 and CD8+ counts.

The TCR comes from a human donor with melanoma. The sequencing here drew on tumor tissue (inferred from file names), taken from a patient given nivolumab and ipilimumab in sequence. V gene TRBV6-8 combines with J gene TRBJ1-2; D remains unclear. This chain's CDR3 is CAIRTEAVDGYTF. The CDR3 DNA follows: TGTGCCATCAGAACGGAGGCGGTAGACGGCTACACCTTC.